A selection of T cell receptor beta chains follows, all from one sample in a study of blood T cell repertoires in COVID-19. Generated by immunoSEQ multiplex PCR, the TCRdb table keeps only in-frame clones and is missing some. This repertoire shows around 99,000 clones, approximately 90% found once; its top ten account for less than 1.5%. Sample: peripheral blood. The source is a human donor in a cohort sampled during active COVID-19. Each CDR3 is given with its conserved first and last residue. The D gene is left open where the match is weak. Where a row states a size, it is once, few, many or the class of an expanded clone; other rows omit it.

TRBJ1-2,.,TRBV9,TRBD1,CASSGSLTGTYNYGYTF,TGTGCCAGCAGCGGATCCTTGACAGGGACATACAACTATGGCTACACCTTC
TRBJ2-2,.,TRBV5-1,TRBD1,CASSGGQAAEELFF,TGCGCCAGCAGCGGGGGACAGGCGGCTGAGGAGCTGTTTTTT
TRBJ2-2,.,TRBV2,TRBD2,CASSLGLAGGELFF,TGTGCCAGCAGTCTCGGACTAGCAGGCGGGGAGCTGTTTTTT
TRBJ1-2,.,TRBV9,TRBD1,CASSVDGQGTYGYTF,TGTGCCAGCAGCGTAGATGGACAGGGGACCTATGGCTACACCTTC
TRBJ2-7,.,TRBV5-4,TRBD2,CASSPSLAGAGEQYF,TGTGCCAGCAGCCCCAGTCTAGCGGGAGCCGGCGAGCAGTACTTC
TRBJ2-7,.,TRBV28,.,CASRWAQGRTYEQYF,TGTGCCAGCAGGTGGGCCCAGGGGAGAACCTACGAGCAGTACTTC
TRBJ1-4,.,TRBV10-3,.,CAIGGTSNEKLFF,TGTGCCATCGGCGGGACCTCGAATGAAAAACTGTTTTTT
TRBJ1-2,.,TRBV2,.,CASSEVDRLNYGYTF,TGTGCCAGCAGTGAAGTGGACCGACTAAACTATGGCTACACCTTC
TRBJ1-2,once,TRBV5-1,.,CASSLATTGSHGYTF,TGCGCCAGCAGCTTGGCCACAACAGGGTCCCATGGCTACACCTTC
TRBJ2-7,.,TRBV10-3,.,CAISENIEQYF,TGTGCCATCAGTGAGAATATCGAGCAGTACTTC
TRBJ1-4,.,TRBV7-8,.,CASSLVGTRNEKLFF,TGTGCCAGCAGCTTAGTCGGGACACGGAATGAAAAACTGTTTTTT
TRBJ1-2,.,TRBV19,.,CASSIGRGGYTF,TGTGCCAGTAGTATCGGCCGGGGTGGCTACACCTTC
TRBJ2-1,.,TRBV28,TRBD1,CASSLTGGEYNEQFF,TGTGCCAGCAGTTTGACAGGGGGGGAATACAATGAGCAGTTCTTC
TRBJ2-1,.,TRBV4-1,TRBD2,CASSHYGLAGAESSYNEQFF,TGCGCCAGCAGCCATTACGGACTAGCGGGGGCCGAGAGCTCCTACAATGAGCAGTTCTTC
TRBJ1-6,.,TRBV5-4,TRBD1,CASSLDRVNSPLHF,TGTGCCAGCAGCCTAGACAGGGTCAATTCACCCCTCCACTTT
TRBJ1-2,once,TRBV25-1,.,CASSEGGYGYTF,TGTGCCAGCAGTGAGGGGGGCTATGGCTACACCTTC
TRBJ1-1,.,TRBV5-4,TRBD1,CASSPGTGKNTEAFF,TGTGCCAGCAGCCCCGGGACAGGGAAGAACACTGAAGCTTTCTTT
TRBJ1-2,.,TRBV7-2,.,CASSLRPTPGGYTF,TGTGCCAGCAGCTTAAGACCAACCCCGGGGGGCTACACCTTC
TRBJ2-2,.,TRBV9,.,CASSPTLASAGELFF,TGTGCCAGCAGCCCCACTCTAGCGTCGGCCGGGGAGCTGTTTTTT
TRBJ1-4,once,TRBV7-9,.,CASSTGWTNEKLFF,TGTGCCAGCAGCACAGGGTGGACTAATGAAAAACTGTTTTTT
TRBJ1-2,.,TRBV2,.,CASSEDRGYGYTF,TGTGCCAGCAGTGAAGACCGCGGATATGGCTACACCTTC
TRBJ1-2,once,TRBV7-6,.,CASSLEYGDQGPAPYGYTF,TGTGCCAGCAGCTTAGAATATGGCGACCAGGGTCCAGCGCCCTATGGCTACACCTTC
TRBJ1-3,.,TRBV19,.,CASSERRTVSGNTIYF,TGTGCCAGTAGCGAGCGCCGGACAGTCTCTGGAAACACCATATATTTT